Presented here are 29 T cell receptor beta chains from one specimen sequenced in a study of metastatic and nonmetastatic thyroid tumors. MiXCR re-clonotyped the PCR reads for TCRdb. The sample records over 10,000 clones, more than 25% being singletons. No patient had received any treatment before thyroid surgery. Sequencing was performed on tumor tissue. The receptors here all came from a male donor with papillary thyroid cancer or a benign thyroid nodule (not recorded which). Some clones in this sample may be carry-over from other donors' samples.

The gene calls are TRBV20-1 and TRBJ1-2; D is unresolved. V lost 1 base and J 2 bases, leaving 11 bases between the germline ends. The germline CDR1 and CDR2 sequences are DFQATT and SNEGSKA (reference sequence). The CDR3 consists of 14 residues. The CDR3 DNA follows: TGCAGTGCTAGAGCTCCCGGTCTGAACTATGGCTACACCTTC. Its protein is CSARAPGLNYGYTF.

This clone is termed medium-sized. This rearrangement joins TRBV7-9 to TRBJ1-5; no reliable D call. CDR1 SEHNR and CDR2 FQNEAQ come from the germline V gene (reference sequence). V was clipped by 5 bases and J by 5 bases, with 10 bases between them. The CDR3 loop spans 13 amino acids. This CDR3 reads CASSRGGDQPQHF. The CDR3 DNA follows: TGTGCCAGCAGCCGAGGCGGAGATCAGCCCCAGCATTTT.

Of note for this clone: One end of the junction is discordant with germline, which a read error may explain. The chain links TRBV28 to TRBJ1-2; weak D call: TRBD1 (6 bases). This CDR3 has 15 residues. Germline V gives CDR1 MDHEN, CDR2 SYDVKM. The CDR3 DNA follows: TGTGCCAGCAGTCCCCCATTCGGGGGCAACTATGTCTACACCTTC. It yields the protein CASSPPFGGNYVYTF.

The V gene is TRBV5-1, the J gene TRBJ2-1; D remains unclear. Germline-derived CDR1 and CDR2 are SGHRS and YFSETQ. V lost 2 bases and J lost 4, with 7 bases in between. CDR3 length equals 13 residues. CDR3 in amino acids: CASSFDVYNEQFF. CDR3 nucleotide sequence: TGCGCCAGCAGCTTTGACGTGTACAATGAGCAGTTCTTC.

This clone was recorded many times. Here the CDR3 DNA reads TGTGCCAGCAGCCCCCCCGCAGGTCAAGGCTCCTATAATTTACCCCTCCACTTT. Residues: CASSPPAGQGSYNLPLHF. This chain joins TRBV3-2 and TRBJ1-6; the table gives TRBD1 as D, unverified against the DNA. TRBV3-2 is labeled a pseudogene. This CDR3 contains 18 residues.

This clone was recorded a few times. The V gene is TRBV29-1, the J gene TRBJ2-7, with 7 bases fitting TRBD1. V was clipped by 5 bases and J by 6 bases; unmatched bases: 10. The CDR3 has 13 residues. Looked up from germline, CDR1 is SQVTM and CDR2 is ANQGSEA. The CDR3 here is CSVSSDRALEQYF. CDR3 nucleotide sequence: TGCAGCGTTTCTTCTGACAGGGCTCTCGAGCAGTACTTC.

This clone was found a few times. This chain uses TRBV29-1 with TRBJ2-4, with D possibly being TRBD2 (6 bases). The CDR3 consists of 15 residues. Per the germline V gene, CDR1 is SQVTM and CDR2 is ANQGSEA. The V and J ends lost 3 bases and 0 bases respectively, with 12 bases between them. CDR3 region: CSVESGLSAKNIQYF. CDR3 nucleotide sequence: TGCAGCGTTGAGTCGGGACTCTCAGCCAAAAACATTCAGTACTTC.

This clone appeared many times. A much larger clone sits a single nucleotide away, making a read error possible. Other DNA sequences in this specimen translate into the identical CDR3. The chain is built from TRBV7-2 and TRBJ2-1; 8 bases match TRBD2. The germline CDR1 and CDR2 sequences are SGHTA and FQGNSA. The CDR3 spans 15 residues. The CDR3 DNA reads TGCGCCAGCAGCCGGGGACTAGGGTCCTACAATGAGCAGTTCTTC. Translation: CASSRGLGSYNEQFF.

The chain carries TRBV19 and TRBJ2-7; D gene unclear. V dropped 3 bases and J dropped 3 bases, with 12 bases sitting between them. The CDR3 covers 14 residues. Germline assignment: CDR1 LNHDA and CDR2 SQIVND (reference sequence). DNA for the CDR3: TGTGCCAGTAGTATCGATGACGGCCGCTACGAGCAGTACTTC. Its translation is CASSIDDGRYEQYF. The entire variable domain, with the rest obtained from reference TRBV19 and TRBJ2-7, is as follows: DGGITQSPKYLFRKEGQNVTLSCEQNLNHDAMYWYRQDPGQGLRLIYYSQIVNDFQKGDIAEGYSVSREKKESFPLTVTSAQKNPTAFYLCASSIDDGRYEQYFGPGTRLTVT.

This clone appeared once. CDR3 amino acids: CASSLRGRNDEQYF. The CDR3 DNA reads as TGTGCCAGCAGCTTAAGGGGGCGCAACGACGAGCAGTACTTC. This chain joins TRBV11-2 and TRBJ2-7; 7 nucleotides agree with TRBD1. The germline V gene has CDR1 SGHAT and CDR2 FQNNGV. The V segment lost 2 bases and the J segment 5 bases; nucleotides outside the gene matches: 6. This CDR3 spans 14 amino acids.

This clone was found many times. This chain joins TRBV5-4 and TRBJ1-4; TRBD1 is a possible D gene (5 bases). Germline-derived CDR1 and CDR2 are SGHNT and YYREEE (reference sequence). This CDR3 contains 14 residues. V was cut by 4 bases and J by 0 bases, with 7 bases left in between. The CDR3 region is CASSPGPTNEKLFF. CDR3 DNA: TGTGCCAGCAGCCCGGGACCAACTAATGAAAAACTGTTTTTT.

A few counts support this clone. The rearrangement uses TRBV27 and TRBJ2-7, with D possibly being TRBD2 (6 bases). Germline V CDR1 and CDR2: MNHEY, SMNVEV (reference sequence). The CDR3 sequence is 17 residues long. The germline V and J ends were trimmed by 7 bases and 0 bases, with 22 bases remaining between them. The CDR3 loop reads CASISTSVYVSSYEQYF. The CDR3 DNA sequence: TGTGCCAGCATTTCGACTAGTGTATACGTGAGCTCCTACGAGCAGTACTTC.

This clone was seen more than once but under ten times. The gene calls are TRBV10-1 and TRBJ1-1; D not resolved. The CDR3 totals 15 residues. V was shortened by 5 bases and J by 0 bases, with 13 bases between the two germline ends. Germline CDR1 WNHNN, CDR2 SYGVQD (reference sequence). The DNA of the CDR3 is TGCGCCAGCAGTTCGGGAGATGGTATGAACACTGAAGCTTTCTTT. Protein product: CASSSGDGMNTEAFF.

Only one count was recorded for this clone. This sequence joins TRBV5-1 and TRBJ1-4; D gene uncertain. The CDR3 extends over 15 amino acids. Germline values: CDR1 SGHRS, CDR2 YFSETQ. V was clipped by 0 bases and J by 7 bases, with 13 bases between them. CDR3 nucleotide sequence: TGCGCCAGCAGCTTGGAAGGAATGAAGAGTGAAAAACTGTTTTTT. It is translated as CASSLEGMKSEKLFF.

The genes are TRBV5-1 and TRBJ1-1, with a possible D match to TRBD1 (5 bases). Trimming removed 4 bases at V and 4 bases at J, with 20 bases between. The CDR3 is made up of 16 amino acids. Germline assignment: CDR1 SGHRS and CDR2 YFSETQ. The CDR3 here is CASSAGGRVWSTEAFF. For the CDR3, the DNA is TGCGCCAGCAGCGCTGGGGGTCGGGTTTGGAGCACTGAAGCTTTCTTT. Full variable domain (remainder filled in from reference TRBV5-1 and TRBJ1-1): KAGVTQTPRYLIKTRGQQVTLSCSPISGHRSVSWYQQTPGQGLQFLFEYFSETQRNKGNFPGRFSGRQFSNSRSEMNVSTLELGDSALYLCASSAGGRVWSTEAFFGQGTRLTVV.

This clone has a handful of counts. The chain has TRBV7-8 and TRBJ2-1; D remains unclear. The V and J ends lost 8 bases and 0 bases respectively, with 5 bases between them. CDR1 is SGHVS, CDR2 FQNEAQ, per germline. This CDR3 region has 12 residues. CDR3 sequence: CASRSSYNEQFF. The CDR3 bases are TGTGCCAGCCGGAGCTCCTACAATGAGCAGTTCTTC.

This clone was seen ten or more times. The genes are TRBV20-1 and TRBJ2-5; no definite D call. Trimming shortened V by 5 bases and J by 5 bases, and 9 bases separated the two germline ends. The CDR3 totals 11 residues. Germline V gene data show CDR1 as DFQATT and CDR2 as SNEGSKA (reference sequence). The CDR3 region has the DNA TGCAGTGCTGTGCAAGTGGAGACCCAGTACTTC. It codes for CSAVQVETQYF.

The sample holds a few counts of this clone. The chain uses TRBV12-3 or TRBV12-4 and TRBJ2-1, with D perhaps matching TRBD2 (6 bases). The V end was cut by 4 bases, the J end by 8 bases, with 24 bases between. The CDR3 extends over 17 amino acids. DNA for the CDR3: TGTGCCAGCAGTTCGACCTTCGGGGTTAGCGGCGTCTATGAGCAGTTCTTC. Encoded protein: CASSSTFGVSGVYEQFF.

The chain joins TRBV5-2 to TRBJ2-7; whether TRBD2, the table's D call, matches the DNA was not checked. TRBV5-2 is recorded as a pseudogene. CDR3 size: 22 residues. The CDR3 spells CASNNPLTSGLAGQHSLRVQYF. In DNA form, the CDR3 reads TGTGCCAGCAACAACCCCCTTACTAGCGGCCTCGCCGGACAACACTCCCTACGTGTGCAGTACTTC.

This clone was found a few times. This chain uses TRBV6-1 with TRBJ2-3; TRBD2 matches 12 bases. The CDR3 is 18 amino acids. The germline V gene has CDR1 MNHNS and CDR2 SASEGT. The junction had 15 bases not matched to a gene; V was cut back by 10 bases and J by 1 base. CDR3 region: CATVRTSGKPFRTDTQYF. As DNA, the CDR3 is TGTGCCACCGTAAGGACTAGCGGGAAACCGTTCCGCACAGATACGCAGTATTTT.

This clone has a handful of counts. The chain carries TRBV20-1 and TRBJ2-6, with TRBD2 matching over 9 bases. The V and J ends lost 3 bases and 0 bases, in that order; junction bases with no gene match: 12. In germline, CDR1 is DFQATT, CDR2 SNEGSKA (reference sequence). The CDR3 is 19 residues long. CDR3 in DNA: TGCAGTGCTAGCCCAACAACTAGCGGGTCTAGCTCTGGGGCCAACGTCCTGACTTTC. It is translated as CSASPTTSGSSSGANVLTF.

This clone occurred a few times. The J gene is TRBJ1-1, the V gene TRBV6-5; 7 bases are shared with TRBD1. This CDR3 is built from 13 residues. Germline V lookup: CDR1 MNHEY, CDR2 SVGAGI. J gave up 8 bases and V 2 bases, and 5 bases lay outside the gene matches. The CDR3 loop reads CASSYQGVGEAFF. The CDR3 DNA reads as TGTGCCAGCAGTTACCAGGGGGTAGGGGAAGCTTTCTTT.

The chain couples TRBV5-6 to TRBJ1-1; TRBD1 might be the D (5 bases). With 0 bases removed from V and 2 bases from J, the gap between germline ends came to 8 bases. CDR3 length equals 14 residues. Looked up from germline, CDR1 is SGHDT and CDR2 is YYEEEE. The CDR3 DNA reads TGTGCCAGCAGCTTGGGGGGGGTAAACACTGAAGCTTTCTTT. Its protein product is CASSLGGVNTEAFF.

The V gene is TRBV5-4, the J gene TRBJ1-2; D is possibly TRBD1 (6 bases). The V end was cut by 5 bases, the J end by 8 bases, with 16 bases between. CDR3 size: 13 residues. Looked up from germline, CDR1 is SGHNT and CDR2 is YYREEE (reference sequence). CDR3 bases: TGTGCCAGCAGACCGCGACAGGACCGGGGCTACACCTTC. Its protein product is CASRPRQDRGYTF.

The gene calls are TRBV14 and TRBJ2-1, with TRBD1 as a possible D gene (5 bases). Trimming took off 1 base at V and 8 bases at J, with 15 bases between the two ends. Per germline, CDR1 SGHDN and CDR2 FVKESK. This CDR3 is built from 15 residues. CDR3 protein: CASSQVGRALDEQFF. As DNA, the CDR3 is TGTGCCAGCAGCCAAGTAGGCAGGGCGCTGGATGAGCAGTTCTTC.

The gene calls are TRBV7-9 and TRBJ2-7, with D perhaps TRBD2 (6 bases). CDR3 length equals 14 residues. Germline lookup yields CDR1 SEHNR and CDR2 FQNEAQ (reference sequence). V was clipped by 4 bases and J by 2 bases, with 12 bases between them. The CDR3 nucleotides are TGTGCCAGCAGCTCCCGGGAGAGGACCTACGAGCAGTACTTC. Protein sequence: CASSSRERTYEQYF. Full variable domain (rest looked up from reference TRBV7-9 and TRBJ2-7): DTGVSQNPRHKITKRGQNVTFRCDPISEHNRLYWYRQTLGQGPEFLTYFQNEAQLEKSRLLSDRFSAERPKGSFSTLEIQRTEQGDSAMYLCASSSRERTYEQYFGPGTRLTVT.

This clone was picked up many times. The rearrangement joins TRBV30 to TRBJ1-1; D unresolved. The CDR3 is 13 amino acids. The V end lost 3 bases, the J end lost 5 bases, and 13 bases lay between the germline ends. The germline gives CDR1 GTSNPN, CDR2 SVGIG (reference sequence). Written as DNA, the CDR3 is TGTGCCTGGAGGGAGAAGGGTCGGACTGAAGCTTTCTTT. This sequence encodes CAWREKGRTEAFF.

This clone was detected a few times. V gene TRBV6-2 or TRBV6-3 combines with J gene TRBJ2-7; the D gene could be TRBD1 or TRBD2 (5 bases each). This CDR3 spans 14 amino acids. V lost 2 bases, J lost 3 bases, and 11 bases lay in between. Germline loops: CDR1 MNHEY, CDR2 SVGEGT. The CDR3 spells CASSYGGDLYEQYF. The CDR3 DNA sequence: TGTGCCAGCAGTTACGGGGGAGACCTCTACGAGCAGTACTTC.

This clone was picked up a small number of times. The V gene is TRBV6-1, the J gene TRBJ2-1, with D possibly TRBD1 on 7 matching bases. V lost 6 bases, J lost 4 bases, and 19 bases lay in between. CDR1 is MNHNS, CDR2 SASEGT, per germline. The CDR3 sequence is 16 residues long. CDR3 in DNA: TGTGCCAGCAGCTTCCGGGGGACAGATATTTACAATGAGCAGTTCTTC. Its translation: CASSFRGTDIYNEQFF.